This entry features one TCR beta chain sequence. Its matching antigen is unknown. This CDR3 spans 14 amino acids. The junction had 11 bases not matched to a gene; V was cut back by 11 bases and J by 7 bases. The germline V gene has CDR1 SEHNR and CDR2 FQNEAQ (reference sequence). The data belong to a study of shared clonotypes between healthy human individuals. Partitioning of CD4+ cells yielded a CD45RA+ naive subset and a CD45RA-negative memory subset. Sequencing used immunoSEQ multiplex PCR; TCRdb keeps in-frame clones, though not all of them. The sample holds hundreds of thousands of clones, around four fifths seen once. Points from the study as a whole: With few donors, the genetic and exposure-history diversity represented was limited. Clonotypes which were not shared had lower generation probabilities than clonotypes that all four donors shared.

This receptor was obtained from a woman under 40 in good health. This chain joins TRBV7-9 and TRBJ2-3; 11 nucleotides match TRBD1. The sequenced material came from memory CD4+ T cells sorted from blood. Subset noted: CD45RA-negative fraction. CDR3 sequence (DNA): TGTGCCTCCCAACGAGGGACAGGGGGGAATACGCAGTATTTT. It yields the protein CASQRGTGGNTQYF. Full variable domain (missing parts from reference TRBV7-9 and TRBJ2-3): DTGVSQNPRHKITKRGQNVTFRCDPISEHNRLYWYRQTLGQGPEFLTYFQNEAQLEKSRLLSDRFSAERPKGSFSTLEIQRTEQGDSAMYLCASQRGTGGNTQYFGPGTRLTVL.